Presented here are 20 T cell receptor beta chains from one specimen sequenced in a study of metastatic and nonmetastatic thyroid tumors. From the PCR reads, TCRdb re-called clones with MiXCR. This table has about 34,000 clones, around a sixth appearing once. Patients had received no treatment of any kind before thyroid surgery. What was sequenced was blood. These TCRs come from a female donor with papillary thyroid cancer or a benign thyroid nodule (not recorded which). Some clones in this sample may be carry-over from other donors' samples.

This clone was counted only a few times. A much larger clone lies a single base off, so this may be a read error. The identical CDR3 is also encoded by other nucleotide sequences in the sample. The rearrangement links TRBV7-6 to TRBJ2-2, with TRBD2 as a possible D gene (6 bases). This CDR3 is 14 amino acids long. V was shortened by 5 bases and J by 5 bases, with 12 bases between the two germline ends. Germline lookup yields CDR1 SGHVS and CDR2 FNYEAQ. The CDR3 nucleotides are TGTGCCAGCAGCCATTACGGGGGAACCGGGGAGCTGTTTTTT. This translates into CASSHYGGTGELFF.

This clone was counted many times. J is TRBJ1-5 and V is TRBV6-6, with TRBD1 as a possible D gene (6 bases). The germline V gene has CDR1 MNHNY and CDR2 SVGAGI (reference sequence). The CDR3 loop spans 15 amino acids. V shed 0 bases and J shed 7 bases, with 13 bases lying between them. CDR3 region: CASSYSGQSGQPQHF. The CDR3 DNA follows: TGTGCCAGCAGTTACTCTGGACAGTCTGGCCAGCCCCAGCATTTT.

This clone was counted at least ten times. The CDR3 loop reads CSVEYIRSATYNEQFF. The CDR3 DNA reads TGCAGCGTTGAGTATATCCGTAGCGCGACCTACAATGAGCAGTTCTTC. The chain combines TRBV29-1 with TRBJ2-1; D might be TRBD2 (5 bases). The germline CDR1 and CDR2 sequences are SQVTM and ANQGSEA. V lost 3 bases and J lost 2, with 17 bases in between. The CDR3 extends over 16 amino acids.

The chain has TRBV7-2 and TRBJ2-7, with unresolved D. Germline CDR1 is SGHTA and CDR2 is FQGNSA. CDR3 length: 13 residues. Written as DNA, the CDR3 is TGTGCAAGAAGCAGGCCTCCTCCCTTCGAGCAGTACTTC. Encoded protein: CARSRPPPFEQYF.

The sample holds many counts of this clone. The rearrangement links TRBV28 to TRBJ2-7, with no clear D. Germline lookup yields CDR1 MDHEN and CDR2 SYDVKM. Between the trimmed V and J ends, which lost 4 bases and 3 bases, there was a span of 13 bases. The CDR3 has 14 residues. The CDR3 protein is CASSYPGALYEQYF. The CDR3 DNA reads as TGTGCCAGCAGTTACCCCGGTGCCCTCTACGAGCAGTACTTC.

V gene TRBV12-3 or TRBV12-4 combines with J gene TRBJ2-1, with TRBD2 identical over 8 bases. The CDR3 extends over 16 amino acids. V gave up 5 bases and J gave up 8 bases; unmatched junction bases: 14. The CDR3 loop is CASSETSSGIGYEQFF. CDR3 sequence (DNA): TGTGCCAGCAGTGAAACCAGTAGCGGGATAGGCTATGAGCAGTTCTTC.

Remarks on this clone: The germline gene is not matched at one end of the junction; a read error may be the cause. This sample includes further DNA sequences coding for the same CDR3. The chain joins TRBV2 to TRBJ2-2; perhaps TRBD1 as D (6 bases). Germline V CDR1 and CDR2: SNHLY, FYNNEI. The CDR3 is 16 amino acids. CDR3 loop: CASKDSRGSNAGELFF. DNA of the CDR3: TGTGCCAGCAAGGACTCCAGGGGTTCGAACGCCGGGGAGCTGTTTTTT.

The chain couples TRBV11-3 to TRBJ2-7, with D possibly being TRBD2 (5 bases). The CDR3 has 15 amino acids. With 1 base removed from V and 3 bases from J, the gap between germline ends came to 13 bases. Germline V gene data show CDR1 as SGHNT and CDR2 as YENEEA. For the CDR3, the DNA is TGTGCCAGCAGCTTAGTGGAGGTCCGTAGCTACGAGCAGTACTTC. Its translation is CASSLVEVRSYEQYF.

The chain uses TRBV5-4 and TRBJ1-2; no clear D gene. Per the germline V gene, CDR1 is SGHNT and CDR2 is YYREEE (reference sequence). V dropped 0 bases and J dropped 1 base, with 7 bases sitting between them. The CDR3 has 14 residues. CDR3 sequence reads: CASSLGSNNYGYTF. The CDR3 coding sequence is TGTGCCAGCAGCTTGGGCAGTAATAACTATGGCTACACCTTC.

This clone was detected only a few times. Being one base from a much bigger clone, this may be a read error. The rearrangement links TRBV20-1 to TRBJ2-1; unclear D gene. The CDR3 sequence is 13 residues long. CDR1 is DFQATT, CDR2 SNEGSKA, per germline (reference sequence). The CDR3: CGARVPRRDEQFF. For the CDR3, the DNA is TGTGGTGCTAGAGTGCCTAGACGGGATGAGCAGTTCTTC.

There are a few counts of this clone. The chain links TRBV20-1 to TRBJ2-3; the D is unclear. In germline, CDR1 is DFQATT, CDR2 SNEGSKA (reference sequence). The CDR3 runs to 16 residues. Trimming left V 0 bases short and J 1 base short, with 14 bases between. This CDR3 is CSARDGQLLRTDTQYF. The CDR3, as DNA: TGCAGTGCTAGAGACGGTCAGCTGCTTCGCACAGATACGCAGTATTTT.

This clone was seen at least ten times. This may stem from a read error, because a much larger clone lies one nucleotide away. The chain has TRBV7-8 and TRBJ2-7; D gene ambiguous. The CDR3 contains 13 residues. The V gene's germline CDR1 is SGHVS and CDR2 FQNEAQ. The CDR3 bases are TGTGCCAGCAGCCCCCAGAGCTCCTACGAGCAGTGCTTC. This gives the protein CASSPQSSYEQCF.

This clone was observed many times. The chain joins TRBV24-1 to TRBJ2-1, with 7 bases matching TRBD1. The germline gives CDR1 KGHDR, CDR2 SFDVKD. The CDR3 loop spans 17 amino acids. Trimming took 3 bases from V and 2 from J; bases not matched to a gene: 9. The CDR3 spells CATSDGTGTVAYNEQFF. CDR3 coding DNA: TGTGCCACCAGTGATGGAACCGGGACAGTGGCCTACAATGAGCAGTTCTTC.

J is TRBJ2-1 and V is TRBV7-8, with TRBD2 identical over 11 bases. The CDR3 spans 15 residues. Germline CDR1 is SGHVS and CDR2 is FQNEAQ. V was clipped by 5 bases and J by 6 bases; unmatched bases: 6. In DNA form, the CDR3 reads TGTGCCAGCAGCCCCCTTGGGACTAGCGGCAATGAGCAGTTCTTC. Protein sequence: CASSPLGTSGNEQFF.

This clone was seen at least ten times. The J gene is TRBJ2-1, the V gene TRBV2; D unresolved. Germline CDR1 and CDR2: SNHLY and FYNNEI. Trimming pared 6 bases from V and 0 bases from J, leaving 6 bases between. The CDR3 spans 13 residues. CDR3 in amino acids: CASREISYNEQFF. The CDR3 bases are TGTGCCAGCAGAGAAATCTCCTACAATGAGCAGTTCTTC.

This clone was seen a few times. The CDR3 does not end in the conserved phenylalanine or tryptophan, so this is likely a read error. The V gene is TRBV6-4, the J gene TRBJ2-7; 8 bases are a match to TRBD1. Trimming took 0 bases from V and 7 from J; bases not matched to a gene: 8. The CDR3 consists of 15 residues. Germline V CDR1 and CDR2: MRHNA, SNTAGT. The CDR3 loop reads CASSDSVRGRREQYL. The CDR3 bases are TGTGCCAGCAGTGACTCTGTCAGGGGGCGTAGGGAGCAGTACCTC.

This clone was seen ten or more times. V gene TRBV30 combines with J gene TRBJ2-7; D might be TRBD2 (5 bases). The CDR3 runs 13 residues. CDR1 is GTSNPN, CDR2 SVGIG, per germline (reference sequence). V was trimmed by 2 bases and J by 12 bases, leaving 20 bases between them. The CDR3 DNA reads TGTGCCTGGAGTCCAAATTCGGGCGGGCGTAGGTACTTC. Amino acids: CAWSPNSGGRRYF. The full variable domain, with the rest looked up from reference TRBV30 and TRBJ2-7, is SQTIHQWPATLVQPVGSPLSLECTVEGTSNPNLYWYRQAAGRGLQLLFYSVGIGQISSEVPQNLSASRPQDRQFILSSKKLLLSDSGFYLCAWSPNSGGRRYFGPGTRLTVT.

Ten or more counts support this clone. The chain joins TRBV4-3 to TRBJ2-2; no clear D. Germline V gives CDR1 LGHNA, CDR2 YSLEER. V lost 0 bases to trimming and J lost 0 bases, with 2 bases between them. The length of the CDR3 is 14 residues. In nucleotides, the CDR3 is TGCGCCAGCAGCCAAGAACCGAACACCGGGGAGCTGTTTTTT. Translated, it gives CASSQEPNTGELFF.

The V and J genes are TRBV20-1 and TRBJ2-1; weak D call: TRBD2 (6 bases). The germline CDR1 and CDR2 sequences are DFQATT and SNEGSKA (reference sequence). With 5 bases removed from V and 9 bases from J, the gap between germline ends came to 14 bases. There are 12 residues in the CDR3. This CDR3 reads CSADTPEGEQFF. Written as DNA, the CDR3 is TGCAGTGCTGACACCCCGGAGGGTGAGCAGTTCTTC.

Details on this clone: A much larger clone sits a single nucleotide away, making a read error possible. The chain is built from TRBV7-9 and TRBJ2-2, with no clear D. V lost 5 bases, J lost 6 bases, and 7 bases lay in between. This CDR3 comprises 12 residues. Germline V gives CDR1 SEHNR, CDR2 FQNEAQ (reference sequence). The DNA of the CDR3 is TGTGCCAGCAGCCCGTGTCCCGGGGAGCTGTTTTTT. This encodes CASSPCPGELFF.